These T cell receptor beta chains were read from a single sample in a study of metastatic and nonmetastatic thyroid tumors. With MiXCR, TCRdb called clones anew from the PCR reads. The sample has 30,000 to 40,000 clones, about 29% seen once; the top ten hold 6.5% to 9%. The material sequenced was blood. These TCRs come from a female donor with papillary thyroid cancer or a benign thyroid nodule (not recorded which). Some clones in this sample may be carry-over from other donors' samples. The conserved cysteine and the conserved F or W are not part of the CDR3 here. The size field is filled for only some rows; it gives once, few, many or a size class.

TRBV11-2 | NA | ASSPRRTQGRLSLETQY
TRBV7-8 | many | ASSPRRQTSNLLLPEQY
TRBV27 | NA | ATSRVAGKAYEQY
TRBV5-1 | NA | ASGPGTGEVEKLF
TRBV5-1 | NA | ASSLRPGLAGGPSYEQY
TRBV11-2 | NA | ASSFQNRGPNSPLH
TRBV10-1 | many | ASSESATSLN
TRBV12-3/TRBV12-4 | medium-sized | ASSDRGEQY
TRBV7-3 | NA | ASSLNSYNEQS
TRBV27 | many | ASRWASSYNEQF
TRBV5-1 | medium-sized | ASSPIAGASYEQY
TRBV18 | many | ASSEAVGTDNEQF
TRBV3-1 | many | ASSLLLNTEAF
TRBV28 | NA | ASSKGATGVWVGGEQY
TRBV7-9 | NA | ASSLETDPSREAF
TRBV28 | few | ASSQGSQGTSSQY
TRBV28 | NA | ASSLIGGGRTEAF
TRBV19 | many | ASSIIGANVLT
TRBV7-2 | NA | ASSLEVMTTEAF
TRBV7-9 | many | ASSDDRAEQF
TRBV12-3/TRBV12-4 | many | ASSPDRAFQPQH
TRBV10-3 | many | AISDQARSNTGELF
TRBV9 | medium-sized | ASSVASDPYNEQF
TRBV5-5 | few | ASSSRGGTGNQPQH
TRBV12-3/TRBV12-4 | NA | ASSFREAYEQY
TRBV2 | few | ASSDWYTEAF
TRBV6-1 | many | ASSDRGNQPQH
TRBV7-8 | once | ASSSILGIAGVFPQDTQY
TRBV5-1 | NA | ASSPLGQRVLKAF
TRBV27 | medium-sized | APHSPLH
TRBV24-1 | NA | ATSDPSGEGRETQY
TRBV28 | few | ASSSTLGGPSGANVLT
TRBV5-1 | many | ASSLTAQTQY
TRBV11-1 | NA | ASSLVDSLYPLSSYEQY
TRBV6-2/TRBV6-3 | NA | ASRIPVGRAF
TRBV11-2 | NA | ASTGLAGGKASYNEQF
TRBV6-4 | many | ASSVSVLAADTQY
TRBV5-1 | few | ASSPGTSGSSYNEQF
TRBV6-7 | many | ASSYPIANSDAWELF
TRBV11-2 | NA | ASSPPGTGNTGELF
TRBV28 | medium-sized | ASSRDTYEQY
TRBV27 | NA | ASSLLEGTEAF
TRBV29-1 | few | SVGGQFNTGELF
TRBV7-9 | many | AAGGTSNQPQH
TRBV11-3 | few | ASSRSGTDSYEQY
TRBV18 | medium-sized | ASSPPLRQGADEQY
TRBV11-2 | many | ASSFDRGQTEAF
TRBV5-1 | many | ASSLSFGSSVTDTQY
TRBV7-2 | medium-sized | ASSTLYEQY
TRBV11-2 | many | ASSPAGSNQPQH